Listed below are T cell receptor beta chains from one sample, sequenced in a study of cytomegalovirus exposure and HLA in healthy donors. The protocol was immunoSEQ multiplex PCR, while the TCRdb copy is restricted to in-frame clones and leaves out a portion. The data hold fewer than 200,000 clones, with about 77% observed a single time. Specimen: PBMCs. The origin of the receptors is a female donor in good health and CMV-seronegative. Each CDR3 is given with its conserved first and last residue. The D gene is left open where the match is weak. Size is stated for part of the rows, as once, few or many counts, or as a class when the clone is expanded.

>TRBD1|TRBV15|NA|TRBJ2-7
CATSRGPQGAEEQYF
TGTGCCACCAGCAGGGGACCACAGGGGGCTGAAGAGCAGTACTTC
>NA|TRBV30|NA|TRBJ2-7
CAWITGTSPYEQYF
TGTGCCTGGATAACTGGGACATCCCCTTACGAGCAGTACTTC
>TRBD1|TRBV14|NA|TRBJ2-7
CASSQVDHRGDPYEQYF
TGTGCCAGCAGCCAAGTTGACCACAGGGGGGACCCATACGAGCAGTACTTC
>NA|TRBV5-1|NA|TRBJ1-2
CASSLDGGWGYGYTF
TGCGCCAGCAGCTTGGACGGGGGGTGGGGATATGGCTACACCTTC
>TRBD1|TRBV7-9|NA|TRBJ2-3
CASKGTGGNADTQYF
TGTGCCAGCAAAGGGACAGGGGGTAATGCAGATACGCAGTATTTT
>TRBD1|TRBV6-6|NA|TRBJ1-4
CASIYGDRGNEKLFF
TGTGCCAGCATCTACGGGGACAGGGGCAATGAAAAACTGTTTTTT
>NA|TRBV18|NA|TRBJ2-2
CASSPQEGTGELFF
TGTGCCAGCTCACCACAGGAGGGCACCGGGGAGCTGTTTTTT
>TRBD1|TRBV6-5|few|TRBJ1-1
CASSSQGGGTGTEAFF
TGTGCCAGCAGTTCCCAAGGGGGCGGGACGGGCACTGAAGCTTTCTTT
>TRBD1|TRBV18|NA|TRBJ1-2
CASSPGTGVDYGYTF
TGTGCCAGCTCACCAGGGACAGGGGTTGACTATGGCTACACCTTC
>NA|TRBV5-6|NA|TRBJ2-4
CASSRRAVAKNIQYF
TGTGCCAGCAGCCGGCGGGCCGTAGCCAAAAACATTCAGTACTTC